The rows below give T cell receptor beta chains drawn from one sample of a study of Ad26.COV2.S vaccination and SARS-CoV-2 variants. The data were produced by immunoSEQ multiplex PCR, yet TCRdb's version contains in-frame clones alone and is incomplete. This table holds over 400,000 clones, 90% found once. The source was peripheral blood, collected in a trial of Ad26.COV2.S vaccine versus placebo. The receptors shown here come from a person between 18 and 65 years old who received the Ad26.COV2.S COVID-19 vaccine or a placebo. Both conserved end residues are part of each CDR3. Each record gives: V gene, D gene, CDR3 length, J gene, clone size, CDR3 DNA, CDR3 protein. A D gene is named only where the DNA matches it firmly. Clone size is not always given. Where it is, it says once, few, many or a class for expanded clones.

TRBV10-2,TRBD2,15,TRBJ2-7,NA,TGCGCCAGCACTCGACTAGCGGGTGGGACGGACGAGCAGTACTTC,CASTRLAGGTDEQYF
TRBV10-3,NA,13,TRBJ1-1,NA,TGTGCCATCAAGCCGGGGGATAACACTGAAGCTTTCTTT,CAIKPGDNTEAFF
TRBV7-6,TRBD2,12,TRBJ2-1,NA,TGTGCCAGCAGCTCACTAGCGAATGAGCAGTTCTTC,CASSSLANEQFF
TRBV9,TRBD1,17,TRBJ1-6,NA,TGTGCCAGCAGCGTAGCGGACAGGGCGAGGTATAATTCACCCCTCCACTTT,CASSVADRARYNSPLHF
TRBV28,TRBD1,13,TRBJ2-7,NA,TGTGCCAGCAGTCTTGACAGGGGGTACGAGCAGTACTTC,CASSLDRGYEQYF
TRBV7-2,NA,13,TRBJ2-7,NA,TGTGCCAGCAGCTTAGGGCCGGGTAACGAGCAGTACTTC,CASSLGPGNEQYF
TRBV9,NA,16,TRBJ2-3,NA,TGTGCCAGCAGCGACCTCCAAGCCCGAAGCACAGATACGCAGTATTTT,CASSDLQARSTDTQYF
TRBV20-1,TRBD2,15,TRBJ2-7,NA,TGCAGTGCTAGTCGGACTAGCGGGAGATTCCACGAGCAGTACTTC,CSASRTSGRFHEQYF
TRBV28,TRBD1,16,TRBJ1-5,once,TGTGCCAGCAGTTTATTGGCAGGGGGAGTCGATCAGCCCCAGCATTTT,CASSLLAGGVDQPQHF
TRBV6-6,NA,14,TRBJ1-2,few,TGTGCCAGCAGTTACGCTTTGACAGGCTATGGCTACACCTTC,CASSYALTGYGYTF
TRBV9,NA,15,TRBJ2-1,once,TGTGCCAGCAGCCCCCCCAAGACGTTCCAAGATGAGCAGTTCTTC,CASSPPKTFQDEQFF
TRBV6-5,NA,14,TRBJ1-5,once,TGTGCCAGCAGTTACTCGAATAGCAATCAGCCCCAGCATTTT,CASSYSNSNQPQHF
TRBV30,TRBD1,14,TRBJ1-6,many,TGTGCCTGGAGAGAGAACAGGGGGCGCGGGGCCCTCCACTTT,CAWRENRGRGALHF
TRBV9,TRBD2,14,TRBJ2-5,once,TGTGCCAGCAGCGGTAGCGGGGTCCAAGAGACCCAGTACTTC,CASSGSGVQETQYF
TRBV11-3,TRBD2,15,TRBJ2-1,NA,TGTGCCAGCAGCTTAGTCGGGACTAGCCCCAATGAGCAGTTCTTC,CASSLVGTSPNEQFF
TRBV7-6,NA,16,TRBJ2-1,once,TGTGCCAGCAGCCCCCTTTCAGGGCTTGGGGACAATGAGCAGTTCTTC,CASSPLSGLGDNEQFF
TRBV6-6,TRBD2,13,TRBJ2-5,NA,TGTGCCAGCAGTAGTCCGGGAGGGGAGACCCAGTACTTC,CASSSPGGETQYF
TRBV10-3,TRBD1,11,TRBJ2-7,NA,TGTGCCATCAGTAACAGGGGTGGGCAGTACTTC,CAISNRGGQYF
TRBV7-3,NA,13,TRBJ2-7,NA,TGTGCCAGCAGCTTAGGGGCCTCCTACGAGCAGTACTTC,CASSLGASYEQYF
TRBV7-2,TRBD1,13,TRBJ1-1,NA,TGTGCCAGCAGCTGGACAGGGGACACTGAAGCTTTCTTT,CASSWTGDTEAFF
TRBV7-3,NA,13,TRBJ2-3,NA,TGTGCCAGCAGCTTACAGGGCACAGATACGCAGTATTTT,CASSLQGTDTQYF
TRBV7-6,NA,14,TRBJ1-4,NA,TGTGCCAGCAGCTTAAGGGGGACTAATGAAAAACTGTTTTTT,CASSLRGTNEKLFF
TRBV7-5,NA,13,TRBJ1-5,NA,TGTGCCAGAAGCTCGTCAGAGAATCAGCCCCAGCATTTT,CARSSSENQPQHF
TRBV27,NA,17,TRBJ1-2,few,TGTGCCAGCAGTTTTACACCGGACAGTCGAGCTAACTATGGCTACACCTTC,CASSFTPDSRANYGYTF
TRBV7-2,NA,14,TRBJ1-4,NA,TGTGCCAGCAGCCCCCCGCAGGGTAATGAAAAACTGTTTTTT,CASSPPQGNEKLFF
TRBV7-9,TRBD2,17,TRBJ2-7,NA,TGTGCCAGCAGCTTGGGAGGGATAGCGGGGCGGACCTACGAGCAGTACTTC,CASSLGGIAGRTYEQYF
TRBV19,NA,15,TRBJ1-5,few,TGTGCCAGTAGTGAGACGGCTGTTAGCAATCAGCCCCAGCATTTT,CASSETAVSNQPQHF
TRBV2,TRBD2,16,TRBJ2-1,NA,TGTGCCAGCAGTGAAGAGGGAGGGAGCTCCTACAATGAGCAGTTCTTC,CASSEEGGSSYNEQFF
TRBV11-2,NA,15,TRBJ2-5,NA,TGTGCCAGCAGCCCCGCTCGTTCGGTCACCGAGACCCAGTACTTC,CASSPARSVTETQYF
TRBV6-5,TRBD2,15,TRBJ2-1,NA,TGTGCCAGCAGTCCCCACCACCCGGGGGGCAATGAGCAGTTCTTC,CASSPHHPGGNEQFF
TRBV16,NA,17,TRBJ1-1,NA,TGTGCCAGCAGCCAATTGGGGAGCCGGAGAAGGTCCACTGAAGCTTTCTTT,CASSQLGSRRRSTEAFF
TRBV19,NA,16,TRBJ1-2,NA,TGTGCCAGTAGTATAATAGGCGTCGGGGGAATCCATGGCTACACCTTC,CASSIIGVGGIHGYTF
TRBV7-8,NA,18,TRBJ2-7,NA,TGTGCCAGCAGCTTCGTGGGTTGGTATGCGGCGAGCTCCTACGAGCAGTACTTC,CASSFVGWYAASSYEQYF
TRBV7-8,NA,14,TRBJ1-1,NA,TGTGCCAGCAGCCCGCAGGGCCAAAACACTGAAGCTTTCTTT,CASSPQGQNTEAFF
TRBV7-2,TRBD1,16,TRBJ2-7,NA,TGTGCCAGCAGCTTCCCTCCACGGGACAGGAACTACGAGCAGTACTTC,CASSFPPRDRNYEQYF
TRBV7-2,TRBD1,17,TRBJ1-4,NA,TGTGCCAGCAGCTTACCCTTTACAGGGGCAACTAATGAAAAACTGTTTTTT,CASSLPFTGATNEKLFF
TRBV2,TRBD2,14,TRBJ2-1,NA,TGTGCCAGCAGTCCGGGACTAGCGTACGATGAGCAGTTCTTC,CASSPGLAYDEQFF
TRBV7-9,TRBD2,15,TRBJ2-5,NA,TGTGCCAGCAGCTTAGCCGGGACTAGGGGAGAGACCCAGTACTTC,CASSLAGTRGETQYF
TRBV10-1,TRBD2,16,TRBJ2-5,NA,TGCGCCAGCAGTGATCGGGCGGGAGGCCCCCAAGAGACCCAGTACTTC,CASSDRAGGPQETQYF
TRBV7-9,NA,13,TRBJ1-1,NA,TGTGCCAGCAGACTCGACGGGGGAACTGAAGCTTTCTTT,CASRLDGGTEAFF
TRBV9,NA,15,TRBJ2-5,NA,TGTGCCAGCAGCGTAACCGGAAGTGGAGGAGAGACCCAGTACTTC,CASSVTGSGGETQYF
TRBV19,TRBD1,15,TRBJ2-5,NA,TGTGCCACAACAACCGGGACAGCACTTCAAGAGACCCAGTACTTC,CATTTGTALQETQYF
TRBV5-6,TRBD1,15,TRBJ2-5,NA,TGTGCCAGCAGCTGGCCGGGACAGGGATTGGAGACCCAGTACTTC,CASSWPGQGLETQYF
TRBV29-1,NA,13,TRBJ2-1,NA,TGCAGCGTTGAGGGCGGCTCCTACAATGAGCAGTTCTTC,CSVEGGSYNEQFF
TRBV5-1,TRBD1,12,TRBJ2-3,NA,TGCGCCAGCGGGACAGGCACAGATACGCAGTATTTT,CASGTGTDTQYF
TRBV5-1,TRBD2,13,TRBJ2-3,NA,TGCGCCAGCAGCCGCGGGGGGACAGATACGCAGTATTTT,CASSRGGTDTQYF
TRBV28,TRBD2,14,TRBJ2-7,NA,TGTGCCAGCAGTTTAACTAGCGGCTCCTACGAGCAGTACTTC,CASSLTSGSYEQYF
TRBV27,NA,11,TRBJ2-1,NA,TGTGCCAGCAGTTTAAACGATGAGCAGTTCTTC,CASSLNDEQFF